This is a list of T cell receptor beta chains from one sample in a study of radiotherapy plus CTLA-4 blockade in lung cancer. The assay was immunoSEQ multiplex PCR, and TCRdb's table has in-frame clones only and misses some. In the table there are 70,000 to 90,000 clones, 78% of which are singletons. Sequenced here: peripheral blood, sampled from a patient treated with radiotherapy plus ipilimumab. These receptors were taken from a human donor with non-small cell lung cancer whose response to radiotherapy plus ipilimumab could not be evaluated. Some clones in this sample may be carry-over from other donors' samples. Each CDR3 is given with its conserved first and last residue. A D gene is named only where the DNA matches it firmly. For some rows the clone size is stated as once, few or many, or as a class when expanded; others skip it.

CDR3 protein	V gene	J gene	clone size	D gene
CASRQGTQPFF	TRBV6-5	TRBJ1-1	few	.
CASSLRDRDYEQYF	TRBV4-1	TRBJ2-7	.	TRBD1
CASSPRPTGYNTEAFF	TRBV4-1	TRBJ1-1	.	.
CASTRGGTEAFF	TRBV6-5	TRBJ1-1	.	.
CASRGTENSPLHF	TRBV2	TRBJ1-6	.	TRBD1
CASSLPNRGRVSGNTIYF	TRBV7-9	TRBJ1-3	few	TRBD1
CASSYSLVSGYTF	TRBV6-6	TRBJ1-2	.	.
CASSPGHANTEAFF	TRBV7-6	TRBJ1-1	.	.
CASSLWDRASGYTF	TRBV5-6	TRBJ1-2	.	TRBD1
CASSMMLGTANTGELFF	TRBV19	TRBJ2-2	once	TRBD1
CASSSFPARNEQFF	TRBV6-5	TRBJ2-1	.	.
CASSPRQGINTEAFF	TRBV5-4	TRBJ1-1	.	TRBD1
CASSQPNREGLVYNEQFF	TRBV14	TRBJ2-1	few	TRBD2
CASDSTGVYGYTF	TRBV7-9	TRBJ1-2	.	.
CASSASDYGYTF	TRBV6-6	TRBJ1-2	once	.
CASSLLRYNEQFF	TRBV11-2	TRBJ2-1	.	.
CASSEYGGGYEQYF	TRBV6-5	TRBJ2-7	.	TRBD2
CASSLDDGEETQYF	TRBV27	TRBJ2-5	.	.
CAWRPGLAVDEQFF	TRBV30	TRBJ2-1	few	TRBD2
CASLSFGTDTQYF	TRBV7-9	TRBJ2-3	.	.
CASSFLQGARETQYF	TRBV5-1	TRBJ2-5	.	TRBD1
CASSLSGSQAFF	TRBV4-3	TRBJ1-1	.	.
CASSLGGSSYNEQFF	TRBV5-4	TRBJ2-1	.	TRBD2
CASNGLESRGGGANVLTF	TRBV19	TRBJ2-6	.	.
CASTSKGAEMNTEAFF	TRBV19	TRBJ1-1	.	TRBD1
CASTKYAAEGALIYEQYF	TRBV11-2	TRBJ2-7	.	.
CASSQVLEGDYEQHF	TRBV4-3	TRBJ2-7	once	.
CASSLERGGYGYTF	TRBV7-8	TRBJ1-2	few	.
CASRRTGLQETQYF	TRBV2	TRBJ2-5	few	TRBD1
CASRPGQRHNEKLFF	TRBV19	TRBJ1-4	.	.
CASIPGTGGLEQYF	TRBV6-1	TRBJ2-7	once	TRBD1
CASSVGTHSLNTEAFF	TRBV19	TRBJ1-1	few	.
CASSVGTGGDTEAFF	TRBV9	TRBJ1-1	.	TRBD1
CSVRGRMNTEAFF	TRBV29-1	TRBJ1-1	.	.
CASSQDPGGATYNEQFF	TRBV4-1	TRBJ2-1	.	TRBD2
CASSLGGTVNEKLFF	TRBV5-4	TRBJ1-4	.	TRBD1
CASSQEVVTGNSPLHF	TRBV4-1	TRBJ1-6	.	.
CASSGRGREGYTF	TRBV28	TRBJ1-2	.	TRBD1
CASSLSSGQVYEQYF	TRBV11-2	TRBJ2-7	.	TRBD1
CASNPLPTNYGYTF	TRBV2	TRBJ1-2	.	.
CASSLQQGTDTQYF	TRBV5-5	TRBJ2-3	.	.
CASRPSRTYEQYF	TRBV6-5	.	.	.
CATASGGAYYNEQFF	TRBV14	TRBJ2-1	.	TRBD2
CASSLRTGSYEQYF	TRBV7-8	TRBJ2-7	.	TRBD1
CASSTEYGYTF	TRBV2	TRBJ1-2	.	.
CASSYSQGSRDIQYF	TRBV6-5	TRBJ2-4	.	.
CASSPGTSGLLAYEQYF	TRBV5-1	TRBJ2-7	.	TRBD2
CASSTQTGMNTEAFF	TRBV19	TRBJ1-1	.	TRBD1
CASRRQNNSPLHF	TRBV6-5	TRBJ1-6	.	.
CASSIDPGVDGELFF	TRBV19	TRBJ2-2	.	.
CSAPEFGELFF	TRBV20-1	TRBJ2-2	.	.
CASSPAGDDTQYF	TRBV5-1	TRBJ2-3	once	.
CASSSLLVHRGGYGYTF	TRBV27	TRBJ1-2	.	TRBD1